The 9 T cell receptor beta chains presented below share a single source sample, sequenced in a study of PD-1 blockade in classical Hodgkin lymphoma. As for time point: cycle 4 day 1 (C4D1), after 6 weeks of nivolumab. Brentuximab vedotin exposure varied among the patients, all of whom had relapsed after autologous stem cell transplantation. Method: immunoSEQ multiplex PCR; TCRdb's copy keeps in-frame clones and lacks some. The sample lists fewer than 25,000 clones; approximately 90% were seen once. The material was peripheral blood mononuclear cells (PBMCs), obtained before the fourth cycle of nivolumab. The receptors shown here come from a human donor with classical Hodgkin lymphoma.

The gene calls are TRBV2 and TRBJ2-1; 12 nucleotides align to TRBD2. The CDR3 is 19 residues long. V gave up 0 bases and J gave up 4 bases; unmatched junction bases: 10. Germline V gene data show CDR1 as SNHLY and CDR2 as FYNNEI. CDR3 amino acids: CASSEAPHLAGGLYNEQFF. The DNA for the CDR3 is TGTGCCAGCAGTGAAGCGCCCCATCTAGCGGGGGGGTTATACAATGAGCAGTTCTTC.

The gene calls are TRBV7-9 and TRBJ2-3; no clear D. Germline lookup yields CDR1 SEHNR and CDR2 FQNEAQ (reference sequence). There are 17 residues in the CDR3. Trimming took off 0 bases at V and 4 bases at J, with 17 bases between the two ends. The CDR3 nucleotides read TGTGCCAGCAGCTTAGCGTTGCAAGACGTCCCGGCAGATACGCAGTATTTT. Translating gives CASSLALQDVPADTQYF.

The chain joins TRBV27 to TRBJ2-7; D gene uncertain. CDR1 is MNHEY and CDR2 is SMNVEV in the germline V gene (reference sequence). V was trimmed by 2 bases and J by 0 bases, leaving 11 bases between them. The CDR3 is 15 residues long. Here the CDR3 DNA reads TGTGCCAGCAGTTTAGCTGCATCCGGCTCCTACGAGCAGTACTTC. Translation: CASSLAASGSYEQYF.

This sequence joins TRBV7-9 and TRBJ2-7; no clear D gene. Germline CDR1 reads SEHNR; CDR2 reads FQNEAQ (reference sequence). This CDR3 region has 12 residues. V lost 5 bases and J lost 3, with 8 bases in between. Written as DNA, the CDR3 is TGTGCCAGCAGCCCAAGAGGCTACGAGCAGTACTTC. As protein: CASSPRGYEQYF.

Of note for this clone: Different DNA sequences within this sample yield the same CDR3. The CDR3 DNA reads TGTGCCAGCAGTGAAGGTAGGAACACTGAAGCTTTCTTT. This translates into CASSEGRNTEAFF. V usage is TRBV6-1 and J usage is TRBJ1-1, with no clear D. The CDR3 totals 13 residues. The V end lost 1 base, the J end lost 1 base, and 4 bases lay between the germline ends. Per germline, CDR1 MNHNS and CDR2 SASEGT.

The chain couples TRBV6-5 to TRBJ2-7; D unresolved. From germline, CDR1 is MNHEY and CDR2 SVGAGI. The CDR3 extends over 14 amino acids. Trimming took 0 bases from V and 7 from J, leaving 13 bases between them. The CDR3 is CASSYSSRTQEQYF. CDR3 in DNA: TGTGCCAGCAGTTACTCGAGTAGGACCCAAGAGCAGTACTTC.

This chain joins TRBV7-9 and TRBJ1-2; D ambiguous. This CDR3 has 13 residues. Germline-derived CDR1 and CDR2 are SEHNR and FQNEAQ (reference sequence). V was pared by 1 base and J by 4 bases, with 7 bases between. The DNA for the CDR3 is TGTGCCAGCAGCTTAGAAAACAGCTATGGCTACACCTTC. Translated, it gives CASSLENSYGYTF.

This chain uses TRBV5-8 with TRBJ2-3; no firm D call. Germline V gene data show CDR1 as SGHTS and CDR2 as YDEGEE. This CDR3 is 15 amino acids long. V gave up 5 bases and J gave up 3 bases, with 16 bases separating them. The CDR3 loop is CASRALWAMTDTQYF. The CDR3, as DNA: TGTGCCAGCAGAGCTCTTTGGGCGATGACAGATACGCAGTATTTT.

The chain has TRBV9 and TRBJ1-2; D is possibly TRBD1 (5 bases). This CDR3 has 16 amino acids. Germline lookup yields CDR1 SGDLS and CDR2 YYNGEE. V was clipped by 0 bases and J by 4 bases, with 16 bases between them. CDR3 amino acids: CASSVEPGRVVYGYTF. The CDR3, as DNA: TGTGCCAGCAGCGTAGAACCCGGCAGGGTTGTCTATGGCTACACCTTC. Full variable domain (remainder filled in from reference TRBV9 and TRBJ1-2): DSGVTQTPKHLITATGQRVTLRCSPRSGDLSVYWYQQSLDQGLQFLIQYYNGEERAKGNILERFSAQQFPDLHSELNLSSLELGDSALYFCASSVEPGRVVYGYTFGSGTRLTVV.